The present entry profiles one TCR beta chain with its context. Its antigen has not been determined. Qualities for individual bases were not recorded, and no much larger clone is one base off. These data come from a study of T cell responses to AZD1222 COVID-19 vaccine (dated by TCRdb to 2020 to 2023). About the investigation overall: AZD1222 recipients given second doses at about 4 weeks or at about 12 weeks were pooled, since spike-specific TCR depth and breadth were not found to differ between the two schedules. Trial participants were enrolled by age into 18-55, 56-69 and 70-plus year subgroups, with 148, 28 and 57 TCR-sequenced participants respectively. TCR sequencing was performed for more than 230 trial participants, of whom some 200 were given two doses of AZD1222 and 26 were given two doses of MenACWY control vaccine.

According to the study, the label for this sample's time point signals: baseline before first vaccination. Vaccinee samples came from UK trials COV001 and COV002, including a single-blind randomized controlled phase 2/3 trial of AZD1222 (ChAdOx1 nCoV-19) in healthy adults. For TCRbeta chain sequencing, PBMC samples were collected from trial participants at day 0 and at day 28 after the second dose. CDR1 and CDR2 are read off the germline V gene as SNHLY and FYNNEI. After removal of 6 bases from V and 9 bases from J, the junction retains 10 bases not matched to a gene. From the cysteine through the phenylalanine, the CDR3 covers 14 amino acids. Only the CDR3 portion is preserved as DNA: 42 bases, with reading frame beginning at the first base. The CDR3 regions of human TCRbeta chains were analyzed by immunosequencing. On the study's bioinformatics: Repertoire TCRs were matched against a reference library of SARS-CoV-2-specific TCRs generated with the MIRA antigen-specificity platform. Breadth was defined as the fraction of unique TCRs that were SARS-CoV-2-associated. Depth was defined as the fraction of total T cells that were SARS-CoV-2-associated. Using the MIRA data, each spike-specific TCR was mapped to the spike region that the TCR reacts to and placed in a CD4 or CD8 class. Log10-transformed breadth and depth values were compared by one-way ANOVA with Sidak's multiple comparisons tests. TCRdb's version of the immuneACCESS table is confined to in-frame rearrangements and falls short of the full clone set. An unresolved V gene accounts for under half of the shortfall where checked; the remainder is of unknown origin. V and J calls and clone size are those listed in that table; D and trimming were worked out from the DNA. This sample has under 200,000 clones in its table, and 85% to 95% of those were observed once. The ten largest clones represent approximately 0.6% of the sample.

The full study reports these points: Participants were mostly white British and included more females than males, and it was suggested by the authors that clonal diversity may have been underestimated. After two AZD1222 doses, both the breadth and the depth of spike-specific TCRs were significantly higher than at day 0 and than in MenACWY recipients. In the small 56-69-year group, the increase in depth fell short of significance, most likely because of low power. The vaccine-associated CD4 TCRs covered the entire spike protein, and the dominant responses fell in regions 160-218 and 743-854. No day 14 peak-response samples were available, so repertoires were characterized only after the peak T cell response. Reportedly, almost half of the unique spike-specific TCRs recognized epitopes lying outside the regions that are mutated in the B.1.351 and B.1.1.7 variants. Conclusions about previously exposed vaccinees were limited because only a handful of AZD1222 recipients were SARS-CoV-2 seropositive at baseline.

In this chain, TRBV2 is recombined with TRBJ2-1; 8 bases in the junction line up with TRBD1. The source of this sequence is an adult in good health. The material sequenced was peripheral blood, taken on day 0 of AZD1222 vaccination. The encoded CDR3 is CASRPGRGQGEQFF. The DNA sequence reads TGTGCCAGCAGGCCCGGCAGGGGGCAGGGTGAGCAGTTCTTC.